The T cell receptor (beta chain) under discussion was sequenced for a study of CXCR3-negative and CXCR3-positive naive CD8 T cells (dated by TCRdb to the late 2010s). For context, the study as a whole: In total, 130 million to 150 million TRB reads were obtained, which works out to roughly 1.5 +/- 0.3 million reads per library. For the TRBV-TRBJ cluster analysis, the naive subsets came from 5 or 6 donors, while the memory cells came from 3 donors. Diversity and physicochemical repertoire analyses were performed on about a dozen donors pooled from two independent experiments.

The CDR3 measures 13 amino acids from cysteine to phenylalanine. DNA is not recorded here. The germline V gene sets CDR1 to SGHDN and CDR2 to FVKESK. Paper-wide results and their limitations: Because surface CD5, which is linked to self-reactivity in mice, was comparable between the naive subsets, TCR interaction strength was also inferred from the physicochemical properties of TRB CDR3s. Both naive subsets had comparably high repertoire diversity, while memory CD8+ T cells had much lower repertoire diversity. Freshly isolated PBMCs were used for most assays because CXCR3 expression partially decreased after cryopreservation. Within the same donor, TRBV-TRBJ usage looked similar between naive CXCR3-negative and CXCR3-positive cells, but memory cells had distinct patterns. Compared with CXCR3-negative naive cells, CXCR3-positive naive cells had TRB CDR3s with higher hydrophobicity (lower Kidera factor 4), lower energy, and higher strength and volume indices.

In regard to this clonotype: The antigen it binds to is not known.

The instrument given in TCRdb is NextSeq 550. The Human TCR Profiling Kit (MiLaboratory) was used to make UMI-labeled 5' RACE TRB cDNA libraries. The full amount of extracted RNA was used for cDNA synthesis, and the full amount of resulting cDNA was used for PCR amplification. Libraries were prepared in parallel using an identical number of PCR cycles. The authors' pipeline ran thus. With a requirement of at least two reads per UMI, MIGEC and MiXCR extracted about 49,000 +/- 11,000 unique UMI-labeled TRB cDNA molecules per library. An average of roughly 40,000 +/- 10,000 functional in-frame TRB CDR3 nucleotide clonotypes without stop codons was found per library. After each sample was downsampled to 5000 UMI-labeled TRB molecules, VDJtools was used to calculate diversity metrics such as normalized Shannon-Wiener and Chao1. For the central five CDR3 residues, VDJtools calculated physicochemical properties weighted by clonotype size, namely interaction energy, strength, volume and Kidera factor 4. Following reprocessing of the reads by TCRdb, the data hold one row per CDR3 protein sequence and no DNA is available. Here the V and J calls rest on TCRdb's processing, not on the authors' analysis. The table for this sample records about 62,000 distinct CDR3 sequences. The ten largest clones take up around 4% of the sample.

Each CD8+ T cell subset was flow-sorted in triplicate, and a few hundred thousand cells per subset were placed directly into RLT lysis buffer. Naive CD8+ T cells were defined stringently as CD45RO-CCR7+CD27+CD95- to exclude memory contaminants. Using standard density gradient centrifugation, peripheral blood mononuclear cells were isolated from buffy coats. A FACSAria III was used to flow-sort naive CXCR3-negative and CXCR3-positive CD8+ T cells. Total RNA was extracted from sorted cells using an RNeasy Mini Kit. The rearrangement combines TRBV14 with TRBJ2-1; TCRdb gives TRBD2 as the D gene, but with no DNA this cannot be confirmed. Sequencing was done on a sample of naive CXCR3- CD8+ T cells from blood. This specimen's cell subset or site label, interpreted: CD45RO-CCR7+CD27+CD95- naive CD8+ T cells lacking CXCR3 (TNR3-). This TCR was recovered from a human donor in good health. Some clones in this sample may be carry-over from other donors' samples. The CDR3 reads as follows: CASSQFGSDEQFF.